These 2 T cell receptor beta chains came from one sample sequenced in a study of T cell changes during pregnancy in multiple sclerosis. Assay used: immunoSEQ multiplex PCR; TCRdb lists only in-frame clones, some missing. This sample yields under 55,000 clones, of which roughly 93% are seen a single time; under 2% belongs to the top ten. The sequenced sample was peripheral blood, obtained in the second trimester of pregnancy. The receptor source for this set is a female donor with multiple sclerosis, enrolled in a pregnancy study.

The chain uses TRBV6-6 and TRBJ2-7, with D perhaps matching TRBD1 (6 bases). The germline V gene encodes CDR1 MNHNY and CDR2 SVGAGI (reference sequence). The V end was cut by 7 bases, the J end by 0 bases, with 16 bases between. The CDR3 loop spans 15 amino acids. CDR3 nucleotide sequence: TGTGCCAGCATGGACCGGGACACAGACTCCTACGAGCAGTACTTC. It translates to CASMDRDTDSYEQYF.

This clone was seen only once. The chain couples TRBV18 to TRBJ2-1, with D maybe TRBD2 (5 bases). Germline V gives CDR1 KGHSH, CDR2 LQKENI. The V gene lost 2 bases and the J gene lost 0 bases, with 17 bases spanning the gap. The CDR3 runs 18 residues. The CDR3 sequence is CASSPWESTRSSYNEQFF. CDR3 sequence (DNA): TGTGCCAGCTCACCATGGGAGTCTACTCGGAGCTCCTACAATGAGCAGTTCTTC.